The entry below describes one TCR beta chain. V lost 4 bases and J lost 4; bases outside the gene matches: 4. Germline CDR1 SGHRS, CDR2 YFSETQ. The CDR3 loop spans 15 amino acids. The PCR ran on 60 Vbeta and 13 Jbeta primers. Assay: immunoSEQ multiplex PCR; the TCRdb copy retains only in-frame clones and omits some. The repertoire holds 150,000 to 200,000 clones, roughly 77% seen once, with less than 2.5% in the top ten. The data belong to a study of cytomegalovirus exposure and HLA in healthy donors. The origin of this receptor is a man aged 45-65 years in good health and CMV-seropositive. The sample was PBMCs. The chain recombines TRBV5-1 with TRBJ2-3, with TRBD1 matching over 12 bases. CDR3 loop: CASSLGQGAPDTQYF. The CDR3 region has the DNA TGCGCCAGCAGCCTGGGACAGGGGGCCCCAGATACGCAGTATTTT.